This TCR beta chain is from a study of beta chain features in type 1 diabetes. Study background: Cell yields, gender and age were similar in healthy donors and patients. Notes on the study in general: TCRB CDR3 length was moderately but significantly reduced in all four CD4+ subsets of Type 1 diabetes patients.

With regard to this clone: Its antigen is as yet unknown.

Without exception, sorted populations had purity beyond 95%. CDR3 length: 15 residues. Trimming shortened V by 0 bases and J by 6 bases, and 14 bases separated the two germline ends. Germline lookup yields CDR1 LNHDA and CDR2 SQIVND (reference sequence). As every portion of the isolated RNA was reverse transcribed, the sequencing read expressed TCRB transcripts. The protocol was immunoSEQ multiplex PCR, while the TCRdb copy is restricted to in-frame clones and leaves out a portion. The data contain more than 550,000 clones, over 12% of them singletons. The TCR comes from a man younger than 30 with type 1 diabetes. The source material was naive CD4+ T cells from blood. J is TRBJ1-2 and V is TRBV19, with D maybe TRBD1 (6 bases). CDR3 sequence: CASSIEWGRVDGYTF. The CDR3 DNA reads as TGTGCCAGTAGTATAGAATGGGGGCGCGTAGATGGCTACACCTTC.